One sample yielded the 21 T cell receptor beta chains listed below, sequenced in a study of blood T cell repertoires in COVID-19. Clones were read by immunoSEQ multiplex PCR, and TCRdb kept only the in-frame ones, dropping some. The table has some 190,000 clones, about 85% seen once. The sequenced sample was peripheral blood. The receptor source for this set is an elderly woman with acute or convalescent COVID-19.

The V gene is TRBV5-1, the J gene TRBJ2-5, with D possibly being TRBD2 (6 bases). The CDR3 extends over 15 amino acids. The V and J ends lost 1 base and 3 bases respectively, with 13 bases between them. CDR1 is SGHRS, CDR2 YFSETQ, per germline. The CDR3 protein is CASSLQGGVEETQYF. Written as DNA, the CDR3 is TGCGCCAGCAGCTTGCAGGGCGGGGTAGAAGAGACCCAGTACTTC.

The DNA of the CDR3 is TGTGCCACCAGCAGAGGTTACGACAACAGCTATGGCTACACCTTC. Translation: CATSRGYDNSYGYTF. V and J are TRBV15 and TRBJ1-2; D is undetermined. With 1 base removed from V and 4 bases from J, the gap between germline ends came to 13 bases. The CDR3 is 15 amino acids. Germline V gene lookup returns CDR1 LNHNV and CDR2 YYDKDF (reference sequence).

This chain joins TRBV6-2 or TRBV6-3 and TRBJ2-3; no definite D call. This CDR3 region has 13 residues. CDR1 and CDR2 from the germline V gene are MNHEY and SVGEGT. The V and J ends lost 0 bases and 8 bases respectively, with 9 bases between them. CDR3 sequence (DNA): TGTGCCAGCAGTTACTCGGGCGTAGGTACGCAGTATTTT. Translating it yields CASSYSGVGTQYF.

The chain has TRBV3-1 (or the pseudogene TRBV3-2) and TRBJ2-3; 7 bases map to TRBD1. The V segment lost 6 bases and the J segment 9 bases; nucleotides outside the gene matches: 9. Germline loops: CDR1 LGHDT, CDR2 YNNKEL (reference sequence). This CDR3 is built from 13 residues. CDR3: CASRYTGEGTQYF. As DNA, the CDR3 is TGTGCCAGCAGATACACAGGGGAAGGCACGCAGTATTTT.

V gene TRBV7-8 combines with J gene TRBJ1-2; TRBD1 is a possible D gene (5 bases). The CDR3 is 14 amino acids. Trimming shortened V by 7 bases and J by 5 bases, and 17 bases separated the two germline ends. From germline, CDR1 is SGHVS and CDR2 FQNEAQ. The CDR3 region is CASNYGGWRYGYTF. In nucleotides, the CDR3 is TGTGCCAGCAACTACGGGGGTTGGAGGTATGGCTACACCTTC. The full variable domain, its missing parts supplied by reference TRBV7-8 and TRBJ1-2, is GAGVSQSPRYKVAKRGQDVALRCDPISGHVSLFWYQQALGQGPEFLTYFQNEAQLDKSGLPSDRFFAERPEGSVSTLKIQRTQQEDSAVYLCASNYGGWRYGYTFGSGTRLTVV.

The chain employs TRBV18 and TRBJ1-4; D is unresolved. CDR1 and CDR2 from the germline V gene are KGHSH and LQKENI. Trimming shortened V by 3 bases and J by 6 bases, and 14 bases separated the two germline ends. The CDR3 sequence is 15 residues long. The CDR3 here is CASSPPRGQDEKLFF. CDR3 DNA: TGTGCCAGCTCACCGCCTCGCGGTCAAGATGAAAAACTGTTTTTT.

The genes are TRBV9 and TRBJ2-7; 8 bases align to TRBD1. Losses at the gene ends were 4 bases for V and 6 bases for J; bases not matched to a gene: 9. The CDR3 runs to 14 residues. Germline loops: CDR1 SGDLS, CDR2 YYNGEE. The CDR3 sequence is CASSLTPGGGEQYF. Here the CDR3 DNA reads TGTGCCAGCAGCTTGACTCCAGGGGGCGGCGAGCAGTACTTC.

V is TRBV7-9 and J is TRBJ1-2; 7 bases are a match to TRBD1. The germline gives CDR1 SEHNR, CDR2 FQNEAQ (reference sequence). The CDR3 consists of 16 residues. V shed 5 bases and J 2 bases; nucleotides not matched to a gene: 11. The CDR3 coding sequence is TGTGCCAGCAGCCCCTCGACAGGCAGGGGGAACTATGGCTACACCTTC. Encoded protein: CASSPSTGRGNYGYTF. The full variable domain, rest sourced from reference TRBV7-9 and TRBJ1-2, is DTGVSQNPRHKITKRGQNVTFRCDPISEHNRLYWYRQTLGQGPEFLTYFQNEAQLEKSRLLSDRFSAERPKGSFSTLEIQRTEQGDSAMYLCASSPSTGRGNYGYTFGSGTRLTVV.

V and J are TRBV4-3 and TRBJ2-2; a possible D gene is TRBD2 (6 bases). CDR1 and CDR2 (germline): LGHNA, YSLEER. The CDR3 length is 15 residues. The V end lost 1 base, the J end lost 6 bases, and 12 bases lay between the germline ends. CDR3 nucleotide sequence: TGCGCCAGCAGCCAAGTTCTTGGGGGGTCCGGGGAGCTGTTTTTT. Its translation is CASSQVLGGSGELFF.

The genes are TRBV20-1 and TRBJ1-2; no reliable D call. CDR1 is DFQATT and CDR2 is SNEGSKA in the germline V gene (reference sequence). There are 17 residues in the CDR3. V dropped 3 bases and J dropped 4 bases, with 24 bases sitting between them. The CDR3 DNA is TGCAGTGCTAGTTCGCTACAAGGAGGAGCCCCAGTCTATGGCTACACCTTC. Its translation is CSASSLQGGAPVYGYTF.

This CDR3 is CASSRAGQGNEKLFF. The CDR3 nucleotides read TGTGCCAGCAGTCGGGCAGGACAGGGTAATGAAAAACTGTTTTTT. The V and J genes are TRBV6-6 and TRBJ1-4; 8 nucleotides line up with TRBD1. The ends lost 5 bases at V and 4 bases at J; junction bases unmatched: 6. The CDR3 consists of 15 residues. The germline V gene has CDR1 MNHNY and CDR2 SVGAGI (reference sequence).

The rearrangement uses TRBV14 and TRBJ1-6; TRBD1 might be the D (6 bases). The CDR3 is made up of 15 amino acids. CDR1 and CDR2 from the germline V gene are SGHDN and FVKESK. Trimming removed 0 bases from V and 9 bases from J, with 12 bases in between. The CDR3 spells CASSQDEGVVSPLHF. The CDR3 nucleotides are TGTGCCAGCAGCCAAGATGAGGGGGTTGTTTCACCCCTCCACTTT.

CDR3 region: CASSLDRANTIYF. In DNA form, the CDR3 reads TGTGCCAGCAGCTTAGACAGGGCAAACACCATATATTTT. V usage is TRBV7-9 and J usage is TRBJ1-3; D might be TRBD1 (6 bases). Trimming took 1 base from V and 6 from J, leaving 7 bases between them. The CDR3 is made up of 13 amino acids. Germline V gives CDR1 SEHNR, CDR2 FQNEAQ (reference sequence).

The chain joins TRBV11-3 to TRBJ2-1; tentatively, D is TRBD1 (6 bases). The germline V and J ends were trimmed by 1 base and 4 bases, with 8 bases remaining between them. Germline CDR1 is SGHNT and CDR2 is YENEEA. CDR3 length: 14 residues. Here the CDR3 DNA reads TGTGCCAGCAGCTTAGCCCAGGGGTACAATGAGCAGTTCTTC. Protein product: CASSLAQGYNEQFF.

The V gene is TRBV21-1, the J gene TRBJ2-5; the table's D call of TRBD1 was not tested on the DNA. TRBV21-1 is a pseudogene segment. The CDR3 is made up of 19 amino acids. The CDR3 sequence is CASSKAQGQGGWIEETQYF. The CDR3 region has the DNA TGTGCCAGCAGCAAAGCGCAAGGCCAGGGGGGTTGGATAGAGGAGACCCAGTACTTC.

The V call is TRBV5-1, the J call TRBJ2-3; tentatively, D is TRBD2 (6 bases). With 2 bases removed from V and 2 bases from J, the gap between germline ends came to 9 bases. The CDR3 has 14 amino acids. The germline CDR1 and CDR2 sequences are SGHRS and YFSETQ. CDR3 bases: TGCGCCAGCAGCTTTGGCGGGATCACAGATACGCAGTATTTT. Translated: CASSFGGITDTQYF.

The chain combines TRBV21-1 with TRBJ1-5; TRBD1, as called in the table, went unchecked against the DNA. TRBV21-1 is a pseudogene. The CDR3 has 15 residues. CDR3 loop: CANATGGYSNQPQHF. DNA for the CDR3: TGTGCCAATGCAACAGGGGGGTATAGCAATCAGCCCCAGCATTTT.

This sequence joins TRBV28 and TRBJ2-2; tentative D call: TRBD1 (5 bases). Germline V gene sequence: CDR1 MDHEN, CDR2 SYDVKM. There are 14 residues in the CDR3. V lost 6 bases to trimming and J lost 2 bases, with 10 bases between them. As DNA, the CDR3 is TGTGCCAGCAGCTGGACATTTAACACCGGGGAGCTGTTTTTT. This sequence encodes CASSWTFNTGELFF.

This clone was seen more than once but under ten times. This chain joins TRBV11-3 and TRBJ1-1; D is undetermined. The CDR3 sequence is 13 residues long. V lost 0 bases to trimming and J lost 9 bases, with 11 bases between them. Germline loops: CDR1 SGHNT, CDR2 YENEEA. CDR3 nucleotides: TGTGCCAGCAGCTTAGATTTGTACAGCCAAGCTTTCTTT. Amino acids: CASSLDLYSQAFF.

The CDR3 reads CASSPLTSGRLNNEQFF. The CDR3 DNA reads as TGTGCCAGCAGCCCACTGACTAGCGGGAGGCTTAACAATGAGCAGTTCTTC. The chain carries TRBV11-3 and TRBJ2-1, with 13 positions matching TRBD2. The V gene end was trimmed by 5 bases and the J gene end by 5 bases; junction bases not matched to a gene: 9. CDR1 is SGHNT and CDR2 is YENEEA in the germline V gene. There are 17 residues in the CDR3.

This chain links TRBV5-1 with TRBJ2-7; TRBD2 aligns across 10 bases. Germline values: CDR1 SGHRS, CDR2 YFSETQ. V shed 1 base, J shed 0 bases, and the junction held 4 bases outside the gene matches. This CDR3 spans 16 amino acids. The CDR3 is CASSLRPSGSSYEQYF. DNA of the CDR3: TGCGCCAGCAGCTTGCGCCCTAGCGGGAGCTCCTACGAGCAGTACTTC.